These 16 T cell receptor beta chains came from one sample sequenced in a study of spatial heterogeneity in lung cancer. Time point: sample taken at primary tumor resection. Each CDR3 protein is one row after TCRdb ran MiXCR on the 5' RACE reads. The sample holds over a hundred distinct CDR3 sequences, about 20% seen once. This material consisted of normal lung tissue next to the tumor, taken at surgery. These receptors came from a male donor with early-stage non-small cell lung cancer.

As for this clonotype: This beta chain represents an off-target read in a library built for alpha chains; its size is of limited meaning. The chain couples TRBV29-1 to TRBJ2-4, with a possible D match to TRBD2 (6 bases). The germline gives CDR1 SQVTM, CDR2 ANQGSEA. The CDR3 covers 13 residues. Trimming cost V 7 bases and J 9 bases, with 19 bases left between them. The DNA of the CDR3 is TGCAGCGCTGATGTAGCGGCTGGGAGCATTCAGTACTTC. Translation gives CSADVAAGSIQYF.

By proportion, this clonotype is large. The library was built for alpha chains, so this beta chain is an off-target read and its size means little. The V and J genes are TRBV5-6 and TRBJ2-5; maybe TRBD1 (5 bases). CDR3 length equals 13 residues. Trimming took off 4 bases at V and 4 bases at J, with 11 bases between the two ends. The V gene's germline CDR1 is SGHDT and CDR2 YYEEEE. The CDR3 loop is CASSVDNRETQYF. CDR3 in DNA: TGTGCCAGCAGCGTGGACAACCGAGAGACCCAGTACTTC.

As to this clonotype: This beta chain is off target for a library built for alpha chains, so its abundance means little. This chain links TRBV12-3 or TRBV12-4 with TRBJ1-6; D is unclear. The CDR3 totals 13 residues. V was pared by 2 bases and J by 12 bases, with 11 bases between. CDR3 residues: CASSLSGLRPLHF. For the CDR3, the DNA is TGTGCCAGCAGTTTATCTGGACTACGACCCCTCCACTTT.

Turning to this clonotype: The library was prepared for alpha chains; this beta chain is a stray read, so its frequency means little. This chain links TRBV6-5 with TRBJ2-7; D remains unclear. V lost 11 bases, J lost 1 base, and 15 bases lay in between. The CDR3 has 13 residues. Germline CDR1 is MNHEY and CDR2 is SVGAGI. CDR3 nucleotides: TGTGCCGTTACTGGACGGACGTCCTACGAGCAGTACTTC. As protein: CAVTGRTSYEQYF.

Comment on this clonotype: As an off-target read in a library built for alpha chains, this beta chain has a frequency of little significance. V gene TRBV5-1 combines with J gene TRBJ1-2, with D uncertain. CDR1 is SGHRS, CDR2 YFSETQ, per germline. The CDR3 consists of 12 residues. The V end lost 1 base, the J end lost 6 bases, and 7 bases lay between the germline ends. The CDR3 DNA reads as TGCGCCAGCAGCTTGAACCGGAATGGCTACACCTTC. Translating gives CASSLNRNGYTF.

This clonotype is deemed large (0.1 to 1%). This beta chain was picked up by a library intended for alpha chains and is off target, so its count carries little meaning. This chain joins TRBV10-3 and TRBJ2-3; the D gene is possibly TRBD2 (5 bases). The CDR3 runs 13 residues. V lost 5 bases to trimming and J lost 4 bases, with 10 bases between them. The germline V gene encodes CDR1 ENHRY and CDR2 SYGVKD. The CDR3 is CAISSVSADTQYF. The CDR3 DNA reads TGTGCCATCAGTAGTGTTAGCGCAGATACGCAGTATTTT.

By share, this clonotype counts as large. This beta chain lies outside the target of a library built for alpha chains; its clone size means little. This chain's CDR3 is CASSPGTSTGRQYF. In DNA, the CDR3 is TGTGCCAGCAGCCCTGGGACTAGCACGGGGAGGCAGTATTTT. The chain is built from TRBV7-3 and TRBJ2-3; TRBD2 matches at 9 bases. There are 14 residues in the CDR3. The germline V gene has CDR1 SGHTA and CDR2 FQGTGA. Trimming at V came to 5 bases and at J to 11 bases, leaving 11 bases not matched to a gene.

By share, this clonotype counts as large (0.1 to 1%). The final CDR3 position lacks the conserved phenylalanine or tryptophan, pointing to a likely read error. Found in a library prepared for alpha chains, this beta chain is an off-target read, and its abundance has little meaning. J is TRBJ2-7 and V is TRBV30, with D possibly TRBD1 on 5 matching bases. Trimming took 2 bases from V and 0 from J, leaving 11 bases between them. Germline V CDR1 and CDR2: GTSNPN, SVGIG (reference sequence). The CDR3 totals 14 residues. The CDR3 loop is CAWSQGGSSYEQYL. The CDR3 nucleotides are TGTGCCTGGAGTCAGGGCGGTAGCTCCTACGAGCAGTACTTA.

This clonotype was picked up a small number of times. A library prepared for alpha chains yielded this beta chain as an off-target read; its size is of little meaning. V gene TRBV27 combines with J gene TRBJ1-6, with a possible D match to TRBD1 (6 bases). CDR3 length: 13 amino acids. V lost 9 bases to trimming and J lost 5 bases, with 11 bases between them. The V gene's germline CDR1 is MNHEY and CDR2 SMNVEV (reference sequence). CDR3 amino acids: CASTGQNNSPLHF. CDR3 sequence (DNA): TGTGCCAGTACCGGACAGAATAATTCACCCCTCCACTTT.

By frequency in the sample, this clonotype is hyperexpanded. This beta chain is a stray read from a library made for alpha chains; its abundance is not meaningful. The J gene is TRBJ2-5, the V gene TRBV19; 11 bases are shared with TRBD1. The ends lost 10 bases at V and 5 bases at J; junction bases unmatched: 9. The CDR3 loop spans 14 amino acids. Germline V CDR1 and CDR2: LNHDA, SQIVND (reference sequence). CDR3 DNA: TGTGCCACCAGGGACAGGGGGACCTCGGAGACCCAGTACTTC. The encoded protein is CATRDRGTSETQYF.

Concerning this clonotype: Since the library was made to target alpha chains, this beta chain is a stray read and its abundance is not meaningful. The chain is built from TRBV20-1 and TRBJ2-1; 10 bases line up with TRBD2. Germline trimming cut 6 bases from V and 3 bases from J; bases unmatched to any gene: 2. The CDR3 is made up of 13 amino acids. Germline CDR1 and CDR2: DFQATT and SNEGSKA (reference sequence). CDR3 coding DNA: TGCAGTGCACGGACTAGCGGCTACAATGAGCAGTTCTTC. Its translation: CSARTSGYNEQFF.

This clonotype is labeled large. This beta chain is an unintended read in a library built for alpha chains; its size means little. The chain combines TRBV7-2 with TRBJ2-7; tentatively, D is TRBD2 (5 bases). Germline CDR1 SGHTA, CDR2 FQGNSA. V lost 6 bases, J lost 3 bases, and 12 bases lay in between. The CDR3 has 13 amino acids. The CDR3 nucleotides are TGTGCCAGCAGTTGGGAGAGAGACTACGAGCAGTACTTC. This codes for CASSWERDYEQYF.

As concerns this clonotype: The library was designed around alpha chains, so this beta chain is a stray read whose abundance carries little weight. V gene TRBV10-3 combines with J gene TRBJ1-5, with 9 bases matching TRBD1. Trimming removed 5 bases from V and 6 bases from J; junction bases left unmatched: 5. The germline V gene encodes CDR1 ENHRY and CDR2 SYGVKD. There are 14 residues in the CDR3. The CDR3 reads CAISSGQGTQPQHF. The CDR3 DNA reads as TGTGCCATCAGTTCGGGACAGGGAACTCAGCCCCAGCATTTT.

This clonotype rates as large (0.1 to 1%). Because this beta chain is a stray read in a library intended to capture alpha chains, its abundance should not be given much weight. The chain uses TRBV30 and TRBJ2-7; tentative D call: TRBD1 (5 bases). Germline V CDR1 and CDR2: GTSNPN, SVGIG (reference sequence). V lost 2 bases to trimming and J lost 0 bases, with 11 bases between them. CDR3 length equals 14 residues. CDR3 sequence reads: CAWSQGGSSYEQYF. In nucleotides, the CDR3 is TGTGCCTGGAGTCAGGGCGGTAGCTCCTACGAGCAGTACTTC.

Comments on this clonotype: This beta chain lies outside the target of a library built for alpha chains; its clone size means little. This rearrangement joins TRBV6-6 to TRBJ2-5; D is ambiguous. The CDR3 consists of 11 residues. V lost 6 bases and J 5 bases, leaving 7 bases between the germline ends. Germline CDR1 reads MNHNY; CDR2 reads SVGAGI (reference sequence). DNA of the CDR3: TGTGCCAGCAGAGCCGTGGAGACCCAGTACTTC. It encodes CASRAVETQYF.

By share, this clonotype ranks as hyperexpanded. This beta chain is an off-target read within a library intended for alpha chains, so its frequency means little. The V gene is TRBV19, the J gene TRBJ2-1; 11 nucleotides match TRBD2. This CDR3 contains 14 residues. V lost 5 bases, J lost 5 bases, and 2 bases stayed unmatched. Germline V CDR1 and CDR2: LNHDA, SQIVND (reference sequence). The CDR3 spells CASSVLAGDNEQFF. The CDR3 bases are TGTGCCAGTAGTGTACTAGCGGGGGACAATGAGCAGTTCTTC.